This section outlines one T cell receptor beta chain sequence together with its context. Its antigen is undetermined. Primers: 60 Vbeta forward and 13 Jbeta reverse. Here immunoSEQ multiplex PCR was the method, and the copy in TCRdb shows in-frame clones only, minus some. Its table records over 100,000 clones. These data come from a study of cytomegalovirus exposure and HLA in healthy donors. Study at large: The Caucasian-associated ancestry cluster held around four fifths of a few hundred genotyped donors. General study points: Available immune exposure information was restricted to CMV serostatus only. Certain indistinguishable V segments, among them TRBV6-2 and TRBV6-3, were excluded.

The CDR3 totals 14 residues. Germline values: CDR1 SGDLS, CDR2 YYNGEE. The V gene lost 0 bases and the J gene lost 4 bases, with 7 bases spanning the gap. The sequencing input was PBMCs. This sequence joins TRBV9 and TRBJ1-4, with D perhaps matching TRBD1 (5 bases). This receptor was identified in a young man in good health and CMV-seronegative. CDR3 coding DNA: TGTGCCAGCAGCGTAGTGGGGGGTAATGAAAAACTGTTTTTT. The encoded protein is CASSVVGGNEKLFF.